The clone carrying this TCR beta chain came up a few times. Antigen specificity is unknown. Isolated RNA was reverse transcribed in full, so expressed TCRB transcripts were sequenced. Profiled with immunoSEQ multiplex PCR; TCRdb holds only in-frame clones, not every one. The sample lists 150,000 to 180,000 clones, 8.1% occurring once. This entry is derived from a study of beta chain features in type 1 diabetes. The wider study: Over all samples combined, 107,917,701 sorted cells were examined.

Germline V gives CDR1 MNHNS, CDR2 SASEGT. Deletions cut 4 bases from V and 2 bases from J, with 14 bases between. The CDR3 consists of 15 residues. Study-level results: Shortening of TCRB CDR3s, moderate but significant, appeared in all four CD4+ subsets of Type 1 diabetes patients. PCR might show a preference for shorter templates, equally across patients and controls.

Sequenced sample: central memory CD4+ T cells from blood. The TCR sequence derives from a man aged 18-30 years in good health. This chain joins TRBV6-1 and TRBJ2-5; D is possibly TRBD1 (5 bases). The CDR3 reads CASSVWQGRQETQYF. In DNA form, the CDR3 reads TGTGCCAGCAGTGTGTGGCAGGGCCGGCAAGAGACCCAGTACTTC.